One and the same sample provided the 15 T cell receptor beta chains below, sequenced in a study of CD8 T cells in Susac syndrome. With random hexamers, reverse transcription was performed on about 0.45 to 1 ug of RNA. TCRdb re-derived calls from the immunoSEQ multiplex PCR reads in MiXCR, one entry per CDR3 protein. The data show some 100,000 distinct CDR3 sequences, over 90% seen once. Material for sequencing was CD4+ T cells from PBMCs. The receptors originated from a human donor in good health.

CDR3 protein: CASSSELNTEAFF. The CDR3 region has the DNA TGTGCCAGCAGCTCCGAATTGAACACTGAAGCTTTCTTT. The chain carries TRBV4-2 and TRBJ1-1; D is ambiguous. Trimming removed 5 bases from V and 0 bases from J, with 7 bases in between. Germline loops: CDR1 LGHNA, CDR2 YNFKEQ. The CDR3 has 13 amino acids.

The chain links TRBV5-8 to TRBJ2-5; 9 bases map to TRBD1. From germline, CDR1 is SGHTS and CDR2 YDEGEE. The V and J ends lost 5 bases and 0 bases, in that order; junction bases with no gene match: 5. This CDR3 is 15 amino acids long. The CDR3 here is CASSLTGGDQETQYF. CDR3 bases: TGTGCCAGCAGTTTGACAGGGGGTGACCAAGAGACCCAGTACTTC.

The V gene is TRBV2, the J gene TRBJ2-6, with 8 positions matching TRBD2. V dropped 9 bases and J dropped 0; count of bases not matched to a gene: 1. Germline V gene data show CDR1 as SNHLY and CDR2 as FYNNEI. This CDR3 is built from 14 residues. Written as DNA, the CDR3 is TGTGCCAGAGGGACTAGCTCTGGGGCCAACGTCCTGACTTTC. This sequence encodes CARGTSSGANVLTF.

This rearrangement joins TRBV5-6 to TRBJ2-2; D possibly corresponds to TRBD1 (6 bases). Germline assignment: CDR1 SGHDT and CDR2 YYEEEE. The CDR3 runs to 19 residues. V was shortened by 1 base and J by 6 bases, with 25 bases between the two germline ends. CDR3 nucleotide sequence: TGTGCCAGCAGCTTGTTTGTGTTCGTTAGGCGGACAGTCGCCGGGGAGCTGTTTTTT. Amino acids: CASSLFVFVRRTVAGELFF.

This chain joins TRBV29-1 and TRBJ2-3, with D tentatively TRBD1 or TRBD2 (7 bases each). Germline V gene data show CDR1 as SQVTM and CDR2 as ANQGSEA. The ends were cut back, 1 base at V and 3 bases at J, with 17 bases in the middle. The CDR3 is 16 amino acids. In DNA, the CDR3 is TGCAGCGTTGAAGGGGGAGGGGGCTGGATGACAGATACGCAGTATTTT. Translating gives CSVEGGGGWMTDTQYF.

The J gene is TRBJ2-5, the V gene TRBV5-1; TRBD1 matches at 7 bases. The ends lost 0 bases at V and 2 bases at J; junction bases unmatched: 10. The CDR3 is made up of 17 amino acids. The germline V gene encodes CDR1 SGHRS and CDR2 YFSETQ. The CDR3 region is CASSLGVPGGVQETQYF. The DNA for the CDR3 is TGCGCCAGCAGCTTGGGTGTACCAGGGGGAGTACAAGAGACCCAGTACTTC.

This chain uses TRBV7-8 with TRBJ2-1; 11 bases map to TRBD2. This CDR3 comprises 15 residues. Germline trimming cut 6 bases from V and 10 bases from J; bases unmatched to any gene: 11. The germline gives CDR1 SGHVS, CDR2 FQNEAQ. In DNA, the CDR3 is TGTGCCAGCAGGCTCCGACTAGCGGGGAACGGAGAGCAGTTCTTC. Protein product: CASRLRLAGNGEQFF.

This clonotype occurred a few times. The CDR3 region has the DNA TGCAGTGCTGCCGGTCTAGCGGAAGCCCAGCGTGGCGAGCAGTACTTC. Translation: CSAAGLAEAQRGEQYF. The V call is TRBV20-1, the J call TRBJ2-7; 7 nucleotides match TRBD2. The CDR3 has 16 amino acids. The J segment lost 6 bases and the V segment lost 5 bases, leaving 19 bases of the junction unmatched. Germline V gives CDR1 DFQATT, CDR2 SNEGSKA (reference sequence).

CDR3 residues: CASSDALSTAKNIQYF. Written as DNA, the CDR3 is TGTGCCAGCAGTGATGCCCTCTCGACGGCCAAAAACATTCAGTACTTC. This chain connects TRBV25-1 to TRBJ2-4; D is uncertain. This CDR3 spans 16 amino acids. Germline V gene lookup returns CDR1 MGHDK and CDR2 SYGVNS. V was clipped by 3 bases and J by 1 base, with 13 bases between them.

The CDR3, as DNA: TGCGCCAGCGGACTAGCTGGAGGCTACGAGCAGTACTTC. It specifies CASGLAGGYEQYF. The gene calls are TRBV5-1 and TRBJ2-7; TRBD2 agrees at 8 bases. CDR3 size: 13 residues. Losses at the gene ends were 7 bases for V and 3 bases for J; bases not matched to a gene: 6. CDR1 is SGHRS, CDR2 YFSETQ, per germline. The entire variable domain, with the rest obtained from reference TRBV5-1 and TRBJ2-7, is as follows: KAGVTQTPRYLIKTRGQQVTLSCSPISGHRSVSWYQQTPGQGLQFLFEYFSETQRNKGNFPGRFSGRQFSNSRSEMNVSTLELGDSALYLCASGLAGGYEQYFGPGTRLTVT.

The chain couples TRBV27 to TRBJ2-7, with TRBD1 identical over 7 bases. V lost 5 bases, J lost 2 bases, and 9 bases stayed unmatched. CDR3 length: 15 residues. The germline gives CDR1 MNHEY, CDR2 SMNVEV (reference sequence). The CDR3 bases are TGTGCCAGCAGTACCTCCGGGACAGTTCCCTACGAGCAGTACTTC. Translated, it gives CASSTSGTVPYEQYF.

The chain couples TRBV20-1 to TRBJ1-2; no definite D call. The V end lost 0 bases, the J end lost 1 base, and 6 bases lay between the germline ends. The germline V gene encodes CDR1 DFQATT and CDR2 SNEGSKA (reference sequence). This CDR3 region has 13 residues. The CDR3 nucleotides read TGCAGTGCTAGAGACCCCGGTAACTATGGCTACACCTTC. Translation: CSARDPGNYGYTF.

This clonotype was detected only once. The chain carries TRBV7-2 and TRBJ2-2; 8 positions agree with TRBD2. Germline assignment: CDR1 SGHTA and CDR2 FQGNSA. This CDR3 has 15 residues. Germline trimming cut 6 bases from V and 1 base from J; bases unmatched to any gene: 4. CDR3 sequence (DNA): TGTGCCAGCAGTCCGGGACTAGGGAACACCGGGGAGCTGTTTTTT. The encoded protein is CASSPGLGNTGELFF. Full variable domain (rest looked up from reference TRBV7-2 and TRBJ2-2): GAGVSQSPSNKVTEKGKDVELRCDPISGHTALYWYRQSLGQGLEFLIYFQGNSAPDKSGLPSDRFSAERTGGSVSTLTIQRTQQEDSAVYLCASSPGLGNTGELFFGEGSRLTVL.

The chain couples TRBV19 to TRBJ1-1; D is unclear. V lost 9 bases and J lost 6, with 11 bases in between. The CDR3 length is 11 residues. CDR1 is LNHDA, CDR2 SQIVND, per germline (reference sequence). The CDR3 DNA is TGTGCCAGAGAACGACAAGCTGAAGCTTTCTTT. Amino acid sequence: CARERQAEAFF.

This clonotype is a singleton in its sample. The CDR3 protein is CASSQPGQVYGYTF. CDR3 DNA sequence: TGTGCCAGCAGCCAGCCGGGACAGGTATATGGCTACACCTTC. The chain employs TRBV4-2 and TRBJ1-2; 8 nucleotides line up with TRBD1. The CDR3 is 14 amino acids. Looked up from germline, CDR1 is LGHNA and CDR2 is YNFKEQ. The V segment lost 3 bases and the J segment 5 bases; nucleotides outside the gene matches: 5.